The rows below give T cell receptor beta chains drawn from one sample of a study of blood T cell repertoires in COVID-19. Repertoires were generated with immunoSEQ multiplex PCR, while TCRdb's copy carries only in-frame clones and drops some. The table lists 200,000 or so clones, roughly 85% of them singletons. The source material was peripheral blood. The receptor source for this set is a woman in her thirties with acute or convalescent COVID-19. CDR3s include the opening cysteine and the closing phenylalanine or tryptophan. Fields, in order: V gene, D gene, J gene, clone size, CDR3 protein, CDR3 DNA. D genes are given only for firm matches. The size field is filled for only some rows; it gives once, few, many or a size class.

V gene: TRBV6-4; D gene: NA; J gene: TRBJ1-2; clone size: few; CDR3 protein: CASSERQDLGGYTF; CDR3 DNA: TGTGCCAGCAGTGAAAGGCAGGACTTAGGGGGCTACACCTTC
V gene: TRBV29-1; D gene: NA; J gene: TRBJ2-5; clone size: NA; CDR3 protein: CSVGGRTEETQYF; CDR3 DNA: TGCAGCGTGGGGGGGCGAACGGAGGAGACCCAGTACTTC
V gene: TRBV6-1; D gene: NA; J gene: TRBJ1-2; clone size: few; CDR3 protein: CASSERFFYGYTF; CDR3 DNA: TGTGCCAGCAGTGAACGGTTCTTCTATGGCTACACCTTC
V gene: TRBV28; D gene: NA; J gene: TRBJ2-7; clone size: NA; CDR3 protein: CASSFGTKQYEQYF; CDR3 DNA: TGTGCCAGCAGTTTTGGGACAAAGCAGTACGAGCAGTACTTC
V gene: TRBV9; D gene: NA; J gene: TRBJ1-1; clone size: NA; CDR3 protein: CASSVDQGPAFF; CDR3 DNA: TGTGCCAGCAGCGTAGATCAGGGGCCAGCTTTCTTT
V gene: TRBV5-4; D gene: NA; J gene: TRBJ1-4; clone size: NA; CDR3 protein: CASSKGQSATNEKLFF; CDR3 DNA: TGTGCCAGCAGCAAAGGACAGAGTGCAACTAATGAAAAACTGTTTTTT
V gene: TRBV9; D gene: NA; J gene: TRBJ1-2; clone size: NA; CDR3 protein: CASSGLGQGGYGYTF; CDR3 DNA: TGTGCCAGCAGCGGATTGGGGCAGGGCGGTTATGGCTACACCTTC
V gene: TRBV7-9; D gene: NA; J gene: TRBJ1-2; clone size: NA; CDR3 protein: CASGDKTASYGYTF; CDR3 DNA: TGTGCCAGCGGGGATAAGACAGCTTCCTATGGCTACACCTTC
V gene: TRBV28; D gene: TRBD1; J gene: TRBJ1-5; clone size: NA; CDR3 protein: CASSPSGQSNQPQHF; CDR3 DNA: TGTGCCAGCAGTCCGTCGGGACAGAGTAATCAGCCCCAGCATTTT
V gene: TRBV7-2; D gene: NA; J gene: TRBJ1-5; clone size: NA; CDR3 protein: CASSLKQGNQPQHF; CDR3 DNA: TGTGCCAGCAGCCTAAAACAGGGCAATCAGCCCCAGCATTTT
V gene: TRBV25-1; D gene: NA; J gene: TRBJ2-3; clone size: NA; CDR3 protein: CASSGTRDTQYF; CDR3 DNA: TGTGCCAGCAGTGGAACCCGGGATACGCAGTATTTT
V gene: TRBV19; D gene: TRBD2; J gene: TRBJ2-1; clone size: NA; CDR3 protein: CASSRTSGRVDEQFF; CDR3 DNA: TGTGCCAGTAGTCGTACTAGCGGGAGGGTCGATGAGCAGTTCTTC
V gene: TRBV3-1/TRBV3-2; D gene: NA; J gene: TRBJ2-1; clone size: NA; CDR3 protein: CASSRIGGLSEQFF; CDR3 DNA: TGTGCCAGCAGCCGGATAGGGGGTTTGAGTGAGCAGTTCTTC
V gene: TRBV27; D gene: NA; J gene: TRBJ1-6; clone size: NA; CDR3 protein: CASRWGRNSPLHF; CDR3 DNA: TGTGCCAGCAGATGGGGGAGGAATTCACCCCTCCACTTT
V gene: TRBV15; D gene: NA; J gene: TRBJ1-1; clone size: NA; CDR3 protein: CATSSHTGERTEAFF; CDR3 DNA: TGTGCCACCAGCTCCCACACCGGGGAACGGACTGAAGCTTTCTTT
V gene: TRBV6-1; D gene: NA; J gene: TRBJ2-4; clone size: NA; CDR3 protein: CASSEVGGSSKNIQYF; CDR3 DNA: TGTGCCAGCAGTGAAGTAGGCGGTTCCTCCAAAAACATTCAGTACTTC
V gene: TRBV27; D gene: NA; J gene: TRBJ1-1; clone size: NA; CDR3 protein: CASTPFLQGGMNTEAFF; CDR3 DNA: TGTGCCAGCACCCCCTTCCTACAGGGAGGGATGAACACTGAAGCTTTCTTT
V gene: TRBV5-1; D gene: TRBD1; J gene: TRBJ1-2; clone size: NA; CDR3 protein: CASSPRTGYYGYTF; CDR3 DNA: TGCGCCAGCAGCCCCCGGACAGGGTATTATGGCTACACCTTC
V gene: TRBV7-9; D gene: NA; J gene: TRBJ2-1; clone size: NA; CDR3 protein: CASSPEGLFLVNEQFF; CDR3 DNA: TGTGCCAGCAGCCCCGAAGGACTTTTTTTAGTCAATGAGCAGTTCTTC
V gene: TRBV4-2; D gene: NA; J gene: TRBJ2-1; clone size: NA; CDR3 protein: CASSRERGYNEQFF; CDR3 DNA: TGTGCCAGCAGCCGGGAAAGGGGGTACAATGAGCAGTTCTTC
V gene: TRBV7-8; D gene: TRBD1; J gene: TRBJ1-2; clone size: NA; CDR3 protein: CASSWGQGYGYTF; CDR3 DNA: TGTGCCAGCAGCTGGGGACAGGGCTATGGCTACACCTTC
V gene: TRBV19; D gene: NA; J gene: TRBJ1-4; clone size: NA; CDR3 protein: CASRSGLAPVEKLFF; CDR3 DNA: TGTGCCAGTAGGTCAGGGTTGGCCCCGGTTGAAAAACTGTTTTTT
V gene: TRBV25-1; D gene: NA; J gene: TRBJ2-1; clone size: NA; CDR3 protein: CASSPQGAHEQFF; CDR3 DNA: TGTGCCAGCAGCCCACAGGGAGCCCATGAGCAGTTCTTC
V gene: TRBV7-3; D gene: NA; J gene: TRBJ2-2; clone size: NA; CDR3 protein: CASSPLATGELFF; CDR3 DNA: TGTGCCAGCAGCCCACTAGCCACCGGGGAGCTGTTTTTT
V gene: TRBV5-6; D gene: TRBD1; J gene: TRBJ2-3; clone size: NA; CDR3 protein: CASSIRRRQGTDTQYF; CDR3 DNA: TGTGCCAGCAGCATACGAAGAAGACAGGGTACAGATACGCAGTATTTT
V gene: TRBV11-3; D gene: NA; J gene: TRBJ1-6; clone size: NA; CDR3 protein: CASSLIFFPRDSPLHF; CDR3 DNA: TGTGCCAGCAGCTTAATTTTTTTTCCCAGGGATTCACCCCTCCACTTT
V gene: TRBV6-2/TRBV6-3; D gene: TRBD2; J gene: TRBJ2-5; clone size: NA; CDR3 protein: CASSRAGLDAETQYF; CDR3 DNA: TGTGCCAGCAGCCGGGCCGGACTAGATGCCGAGACCCAGTACTTC
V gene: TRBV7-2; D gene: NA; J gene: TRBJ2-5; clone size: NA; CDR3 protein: CASSLGSRPQETQYF; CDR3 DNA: TGTGCCAGCAGCTTAGGTTCGCGGCCGCAAGAGACCCAGTACTTC
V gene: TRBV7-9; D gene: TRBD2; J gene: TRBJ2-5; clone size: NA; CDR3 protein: CASSLDSGYQETQYF; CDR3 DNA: TGTGCCAGCAGCTTAGATAGCGGGTATCAAGAGACCCAGTACTTC
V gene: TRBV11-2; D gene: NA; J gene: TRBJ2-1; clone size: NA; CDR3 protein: CASSLDRDWEQFF; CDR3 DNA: TGTGCCAGCAGCTTAGACAGGGACTGGGAGCAGTTCTTC
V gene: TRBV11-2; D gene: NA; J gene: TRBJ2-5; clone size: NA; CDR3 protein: CASSLAGDETQYF; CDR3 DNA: TGTGCCAGCAGCTTGGCAGGGGACGAGACCCAGTACTTC
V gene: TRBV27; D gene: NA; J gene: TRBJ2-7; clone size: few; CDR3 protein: CASRDGQSPPYEQYF; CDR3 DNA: TGTGCCAGCAGGGACGGACAGAGTCCCCCCTACGAGCAGTACTTC
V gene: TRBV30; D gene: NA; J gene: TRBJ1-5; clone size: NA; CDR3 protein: CAWSLELFQPQHF; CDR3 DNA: TGTGCCTGGAGTTTGGAGTTATTTCAGCCCCAGCATTTT
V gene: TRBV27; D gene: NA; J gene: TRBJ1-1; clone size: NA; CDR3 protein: CASSFFGGDTEAFF; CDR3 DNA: TGTGCCAGCAGTTTCTTTGGAGGAGACACTGAAGCTTTCTTT
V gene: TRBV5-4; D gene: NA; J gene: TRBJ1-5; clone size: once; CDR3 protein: CASSLDGGTVSQPQHF; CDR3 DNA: TGTGCCAGCAGCTTGGATGGGGGGACGGTAAGTCAGCCCCAGCATTTT
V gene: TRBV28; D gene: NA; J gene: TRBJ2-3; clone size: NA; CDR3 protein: CASSWPLLRGRLADTQYF; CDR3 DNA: TGTGCCAGCAGTTGGCCCCTCCTCAGGGGACGTTTAGCGGATACGCAGTATTTT
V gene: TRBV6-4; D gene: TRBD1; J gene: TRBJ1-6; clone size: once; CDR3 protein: CASSDSYRGNSPLHF; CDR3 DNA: TGTGCCAGCAGTGACTCTTACAGGGGAAATTCACCCCTCCACTTT
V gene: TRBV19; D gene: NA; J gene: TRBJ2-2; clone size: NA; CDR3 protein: CASSIADITGELFF; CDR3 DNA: TGTGCCAGTAGTATAGCAGACATTACCGGGGAGCTGTTTTTT
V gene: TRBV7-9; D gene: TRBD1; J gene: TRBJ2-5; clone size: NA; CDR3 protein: CASRSNRGAQYF; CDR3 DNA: TGTGCCAGCAGGAGCAACAGGGGGGCCCAGTACTTC
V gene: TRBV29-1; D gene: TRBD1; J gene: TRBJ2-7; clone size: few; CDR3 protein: CSARGTGGWEQYF; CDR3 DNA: TGCAGCGCGAGAGGGACAGGGGGGTGGGAGCAGTACTTC
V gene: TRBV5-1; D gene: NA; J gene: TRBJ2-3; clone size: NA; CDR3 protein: CASSLEGGGTDTQYF; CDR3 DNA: TGCGCCAGCAGCTTGGAAGGGGGTGGCACAGATACGCAGTATTTT
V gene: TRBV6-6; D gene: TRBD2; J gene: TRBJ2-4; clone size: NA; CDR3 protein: CASSPGMSSGRQAKNIQYF; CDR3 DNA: TGTGCCAGCAGTCCAGGGATGTCTAGCGGGAGGCAAGCCAAAAACATTCAGTACTTC
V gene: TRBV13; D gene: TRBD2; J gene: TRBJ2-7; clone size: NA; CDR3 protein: CASSFPSSGSDEQYF; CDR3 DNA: TGTGCCAGCAGCTTTCCGTCTAGCGGGAGCGACGAGCAGTACTTC
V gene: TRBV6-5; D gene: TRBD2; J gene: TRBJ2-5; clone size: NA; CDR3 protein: CASSSRLAGETQYF; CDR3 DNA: TGTGCCAGCAGCTCCCGACTAGCGGGGGAGACCCAGTACTTC
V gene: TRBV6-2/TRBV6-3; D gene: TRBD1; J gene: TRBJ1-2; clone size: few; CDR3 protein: CASSPIQGANYGYTF; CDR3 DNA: TGTGCCAGCAGTCCCATACAGGGGGCTAACTATGGCTACACCTTC
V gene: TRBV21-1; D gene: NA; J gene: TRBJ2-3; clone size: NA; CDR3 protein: CASSTGTSGHTDTQYF; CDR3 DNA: TGTGCCAGCAGCACGGGGACTAGCGGGCACACAGATACGCAGTATTTT
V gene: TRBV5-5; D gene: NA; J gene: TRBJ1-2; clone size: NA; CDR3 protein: CASSLAHGGSVGYTF; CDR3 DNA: TGTGCCAGCAGCTTGGCCCACGGAGGGTCGGTTGGCTACACCTTC
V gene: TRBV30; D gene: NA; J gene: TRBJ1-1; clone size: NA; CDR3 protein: CAWSWGPTGEAFF; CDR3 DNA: TGTGCCTGGAGTTGGGGGCCGACTGGTGAAGCTTTCTTT